The text below deals with one TCR beta chain. Its antigen remains unknown. The data stem from a study of T cell repertoires in cytomegalovirus infection. The wider study: Recently described HLA-C-restricted plus well-studied HLA-B-restricted CMV epitopes were used. CMV infection and matching HLA type were both indicated by public TCR beta signatures.

CDR3 length: 13 amino acids. The V and J ends lost 5 bases and 5 bases respectively, with 12 bases between them. Germline CDR1 is SGHTA and CDR2 is FQGNSA. TCRdb re-derived calls from the reads in MiXCR, one entry per CDR3 protein. The table lists hundreds of thousands of distinct CDR3 sequences, around 31% of them singletons. The clonotype comes from a human donor in good health (CMV status not recorded). Some clones in this sample may be carry-over from other donors' samples. This specimen was cultured PBMCs, taken from culture after CMV antigen stimulation. This chain uses TRBV7-2 with TRBJ2-5, with D tentatively TRBD1 (6 bases). The CDR3 spells CASSGGPTETQYF. CDR3 bases: TGTGCCAGCAGCGGGGGCCCTACGGAGACCCAGTACTTC. Combining the CDR3 with reference TRBV7-2 and TRBJ2-5 gives the whole variable domain GAGVSQSPSNKVTEKGKDVELRCDPISGHTALYWYRQSLGQGLEFLIYFQGNSAPDKSGLPSDRFSAERTGGSVSTLTIQRTQQEDSAVYLCASSGGPTETQYFGPGTRLLVL.